The rows below give T cell receptor beta chains drawn from one sample of a study of PD-1 blockade in classical Hodgkin lymphoma. Assay used: immunoSEQ multiplex PCR; TCRdb lists only in-frame clones, some missing. The sample consists of approximately 150,000 clones, 78% of them appearing once. Sample: peripheral blood mononuclear cells (PBMCs), taken before the second cycle of nivolumab. Source of these receptors: a human donor with classical Hodgkin lymphoma. Both conserved end residues are part of each CDR3. The D gene is left open where the match is weak. Clone size, where shown, is once, few, many, or a class for clones that have expanded.

CDR3 length: 13; D gene: -; V gene: TRBV5-1; clone size: -; J gene: TRBJ1-2; CDR3 DNA: TGCGCCAGCAGCCCAGGACTTAACTATGGCTACACCTTC; CDR3 protein: CASSPGLNYGYTF
CDR3 length: 15; D gene: TRBD2; V gene: TRBV6-6; clone size: -; J gene: TRBJ2-1; CDR3 DNA: TGTGCCAGCAGCCCACTAGCGGGGGTTTCAAATGAGCAGTTCTTC; CDR3 protein: CASSPLAGVSNEQFF
CDR3 length: 15; D gene: TRBD1; V gene: TRBV7-8; clone size: -; J gene: TRBJ2-2; CDR3 DNA: TGTGCCAGCAGCATCTCCGGGACAGGGGCCGGGGAGCTGTTTTTT; CDR3 protein: CASSISGTGAGELFF
CDR3 length: 15; D gene: -; V gene: TRBV5-6; clone size: -; J gene: TRBJ1-1; CDR3 DNA: TGTGCCAGCAGCTGGCTCGGACACCCGAACACTGAAGCTTTCTTT; CDR3 protein: CASSWLGHPNTEAFF
CDR3 length: 14; D gene: TRBD1; V gene: TRBV6-1; clone size: -; J gene: TRBJ1-2; CDR3 DNA: TGTGCCAGCAGTTATTCCGGGACAGGCAATGGCTACACCTTC; CDR3 protein: CASSYSGTGNGYTF
CDR3 length: 16; D gene: TRBD1; V gene: TRBV15; clone size: -; J gene: TRBJ2-3; CDR3 DNA: TGTGCCACCAGCACCTACGGACAGGGGAGGACAGATACGCAGTATTTT; CDR3 protein: CATSTYGQGRTDTQYF
CDR3 length: 16; D gene: TRBD2; V gene: TRBV18; clone size: -; J gene: TRBJ2-3; CDR3 DNA: TGTGCCAGCTCACCGGTTGCGGGAGTTAGCACAGATACGCAGTATTTT; CDR3 protein: CASSPVAGVSTDTQYF
CDR3 length: 16; D gene: -; V gene: TRBV6-5; clone size: -; J gene: TRBJ2-4; CDR3 DNA: TGTGCCAGCAGTTACTCCGGCAGGGTAGCCAAAAACATTCAGTACTTC; CDR3 protein: CASSYSGRVAKNIQYF
CDR3 length: 15; D gene: -; V gene: TRBV28; clone size: -; J gene: TRBJ2-5; CDR3 DNA: TGTGCCAGCAGTGTAAGGCGGGACAGTCAAGAGACCCAGTACTTC; CDR3 protein: CASSVRRDSQETQYF
CDR3 length: 15; D gene: -; V gene: TRBV10-3; clone size: -; J gene: TRBJ2-5; CDR3 DNA: TGTGCCATCAGCGAACCGGGCGGCAGGAGGGAGACCCAGTACTTC; CDR3 protein: CAISEPGGRRETQYF
CDR3 length: 18; D gene: TRBD2; V gene: TRBV5-1; clone size: -; J gene: TRBJ2-1; CDR3 DNA: TGCGCCAGCAGCTTCCCCATTAGCGGGAGGGCCCCCTACAATGAGCAGTTCTTC; CDR3 protein: CASSFPISGRAPYNEQFF
CDR3 length: 13; D gene: -; V gene: TRBV27; clone size: -; J gene: TRBJ2-3; CDR3 DNA: TGTGCCAGCAGGGACACAGACACAGATACGCAGTATTTT; CDR3 protein: CASRDTDTDTQYF
CDR3 length: 14; D gene: TRBD1; V gene: TRBV7-2; clone size: -; J gene: TRBJ2-1; CDR3 DNA: TGTGCCAGCAGCTCAGACAGGGCCACAGGTGAGCAGTTCTTC; CDR3 protein: CASSSDRATGEQFF
CDR3 length: 14; D gene: -; V gene: TRBV5-1; clone size: -; J gene: TRBJ2-7; CDR3 DNA: TGCGCCAGCAGCTTGGCAGGAGGGTCCTACGAGCAGTACTTC; CDR3 protein: CASSLAGGSYEQYF
CDR3 length: 14; D gene: -; V gene: TRBV5-4; clone size: -; J gene: TRBJ2-3; CDR3 DNA: TGTGCCAGCAGCTTAGGTGGTCACACGGATACGCAGTATTTT; CDR3 protein: CASSLGGHTDTQYF
CDR3 length: 16; D gene: TRBD2; V gene: TRBV9; clone size: -; J gene: TRBJ2-5; CDR3 DNA: TGTGCCAGCAGCGCCGATAGCGGGAGTTATGGGGAGACCCAGTACTTC; CDR3 protein: CASSADSGSYGETQYF
CDR3 length: 15; D gene: -; V gene: TRBV6-5; clone size: -; J gene: TRBJ1-2; CDR3 DNA: TGTGCCAGTAGAACAGGTCACGAACCCCTCTATGGCTACACCTTC; CDR3 protein: CASRTGHEPLYGYTF
CDR3 length: 14; D gene: -; V gene: TRBV7-2; clone size: -; J gene: TRBJ1-1; CDR3 DNA: TGTGCCAGCAGCTTACGGACTGAGAACACTGAAGCTTTCTTT; CDR3 protein: CASSLRTENTEAFF
CDR3 length: 13; D gene: TRBD1; V gene: TRBV6-5; clone size: -; J gene: TRBJ1-1; CDR3 DNA: TGTGCCAGCACCGTGACAGGGGGCACTGAAGCTTTCTTT; CDR3 protein: CASTVTGGTEAFF
CDR3 length: 16; D gene: -; V gene: TRBV18; clone size: -; J gene: TRBJ2-3; CDR3 DNA: TGTGCCAGCTCACCACCTCGGACAGCTCTCACAGATACGCAGTATTTT; CDR3 protein: CASSPPRTALTDTQYF
CDR3 length: 14; D gene: TRBD1; V gene: TRBV5-1; clone size: once; J gene: TRBJ1-1; CDR3 DNA: TGCGCCAGCAGCTCGACAGGGGGAAACACTGAAGCTTTCTTT; CDR3 protein: CASSSTGGNTEAFF
CDR3 length: 15; D gene: TRBD1; V gene: TRBV10-3; clone size: -; J gene: TRBJ1-4; CDR3 DNA: TGTGCCAGCAGTACCCACAGGGGCCTCCAACTTATTCTGTTTTTT; CDR3 protein: CASSTHRGLQLILFF
CDR3 length: 15; D gene: TRBD1; V gene: TRBV7-9; clone size: once; J gene: TRBJ2-7; CDR3 DNA: TGTGCCAGCAGCTTCTTACAGGGGAGCTCCTACGAGCAGTACTTC; CDR3 protein: CASSFLQGSSYEQYF
CDR3 length: 15; D gene: TRBD1; V gene: TRBV5-1; clone size: -; J gene: TRBJ2-7; CDR3 DNA: TGCGCCAGCAGCCCTGGGGGGACAGGGGGCCACGAGCAGTACTTC; CDR3 protein: CASSPGGTGGHEQYF
CDR3 length: 17; D gene: TRBD2; V gene: TRBV30; clone size: -; J gene: TRBJ2-5; CDR3 DNA: TGTGCCTGGAGCGGGATGGAACTAGCGGGAGGGGGTGGGACCCAGTACTTC; CDR3 protein: CAWSGMELAGGGGTQYF
CDR3 length: 12; D gene: -; V gene: TRBV2; clone size: -; J gene: TRBJ2-2; CDR3 DNA: TGTGCCAGCAGTGATTCGACCGGGGAGCTGTTTTTT; CDR3 protein: CASSDSTGELFF
CDR3 length: 13; D gene: -; V gene: TRBV4-3; clone size: -; J gene: TRBJ1-2; CDR3 DNA: TGCGCCAGCAGCCAAGAAACGGGACGTCGCTACACCTTC; CDR3 protein: CASSQETGRRYTF
CDR3 length: 18; D gene: TRBD2; V gene: TRBV4-3; clone size: -; J gene: TRBJ2-7; CDR3 DNA: TGCGCCAGCAGCGACGCGGCCCACTCTTCTAGCGGACTCTACGAGCAGTACTTC; CDR3 protein: CASSDAAHSSSGLYEQYF
CDR3 length: 13; D gene: -; V gene: TRBV9; clone size: few; J gene: TRBJ1-1; CDR3 DNA: TGTGCCAGCAGCTCAATGGGGGGCACTGAAGCTTTCTTT; CDR3 protein: CASSSMGGTEAFF
CDR3 length: 15; D gene: TRBD1; V gene: TRBV5-3; clone size: -; J gene: TRBJ2-1; CDR3 DNA: TGTGCCAGAAGCTTGGAAGGGACAGAGGTAAATGAGCAGTTCTTC; CDR3 protein: CARSLEGTEVNEQFF
CDR3 length: 16; D gene: TRBD2; V gene: TRBV7-9; clone size: -; J gene: TRBJ2-2; CDR3 DNA: TGTGCCAGCAGCCTAGTGGCGGGAGGGCCTGGCGGGGAGCTGTTTTTT; CDR3 protein: CASSLVAGGPGGELFF
CDR3 length: 16; D gene: TRBD1; V gene: TRBV2; clone size: -; J gene: TRBJ2-5; CDR3 DNA: TGTGCCAGCAGTGAACTCGGGACAGGATTGGAAGAGACCCAGTACTTC; CDR3 protein: CASSELGTGLEETQYF
CDR3 length: 15; D gene: -; V gene: TRBV5-1; clone size: -; J gene: TRBJ2-1; CDR3 DNA: TGCGCCAGCAGGACCCAGACAGGCCTCTTTAATGAGCAGTTCTTC; CDR3 protein: CASRTQTGLFNEQFF
CDR3 length: 12; D gene: -; V gene: TRBV30; clone size: -; J gene: TRBJ2-5; CDR3 DNA: TGTGCCTCGGGGCAGGGAAGAGAGACCCAGTACTTC; CDR3 protein: CASGQGRETQYF
CDR3 length: 14; D gene: -; V gene: TRBV28; clone size: -; J gene: TRBJ2-7; CDR3 DNA: TGTGCCAGCAGTTTTTCGTCAGGGGTGTACGAGCAGTACTTC; CDR3 protein: CASSFSSGVYEQYF
CDR3 length: 14; D gene: -; V gene: TRBV6-6; clone size: -; J gene: TRBJ2-3; CDR3 DNA: TGTGCCAGCAGTGCCGGGACTAGCACAGATACGCAGTATTTT; CDR3 protein: CASSAGTSTDTQYF
CDR3 length: 14; D gene: TRBD2; V gene: TRBV10-3; clone size: -; J gene: TRBJ2-1; CDR3 DNA: TGTGCCATCAGTGAGCTAGCGGAGTACAATGAGCAGTTCTTC; CDR3 protein: CAISELAEYNEQFF
CDR3 length: 15; D gene: -; V gene: TRBV5-4; clone size: -; J gene: TRBJ2-7; CDR3 DNA: TGTGCCAGCAGATCGGACATGGGGGGCGACTACGAGCAGTACTTC; CDR3 protein: CASRSDMGGDYEQYF
CDR3 length: 15; D gene: -; V gene: TRBV18; clone size: -; J gene: TRBJ2-6; CDR3 DNA: TGTGCCAGCTCACCCAGGGGAACTGGGGCCAACGTCCTGACTTTC; CDR3 protein: CASSPRGTGANVLTF
CDR3 length: 15; D gene: TRBD1; V gene: TRBV6-5; clone size: -; J gene: TRBJ1-1; CDR3 DNA: TGTGCCAGCAGTTACTCGAGGGACAGGTTGTCTGAAGCTTTCTTT; CDR3 protein: CASSYSRDRLSEAFF
CDR3 length: 12; D gene: TRBD2; V gene: TRBV6-5; clone size: -; J gene: TRBJ2-7; CDR3 DNA: TGTGCCGTGGGGGGAGGGCTCCACGAGCAGTACTTC; CDR3 protein: CAVGGGLHEQYF
CDR3 length: 14; D gene: -; V gene: TRBV5-6; clone size: -; J gene: TRBJ2-7; CDR3 DNA: TGTGCCAGCAGCCCCCTGCCCGGCTCCTACGAGCAGTACTTC; CDR3 protein: CASSPLPGSYEQYF
CDR3 length: 13; D gene: -; V gene: TRBV27; clone size: -; J gene: TRBJ2-2; CDR3 DNA: TGTGCCAGCACGCCGGCGAGGACCGGGGAGCTGTTTTTT; CDR3 protein: CASTPARTGELFF
CDR3 length: 15; D gene: -; V gene: TRBV7-3; clone size: -; J gene: TRBJ2-6; CDR3 DNA: TGTGCCAGCAGCTTTGACAACTCTGGGGCCAACGTCCTGACTTTC; CDR3 protein: CASSFDNSGANVLTF
CDR3 length: 14; D gene: -; V gene: TRBV4-2; clone size: few; J gene: TRBJ2-4; CDR3 DNA: TGTGCCAGCAGGGATGAGGGGAACACGAACATTCAGTACTTC; CDR3 protein: CASRDEGNTNIQYF
CDR3 length: 13; D gene: -; V gene: TRBV5-4; clone size: -; J gene: TRBJ1-2; CDR3 DNA: TGTGCCAGCAGCTTTACGGGAGACTATGGCTACACCTTC; CDR3 protein: CASSFTGDYGYTF
CDR3 length: 11; D gene: -; V gene: TRBV5-6; clone size: once; J gene: TRBJ1-2; CDR3 DNA: TGTGCCAGCAGCTTGGAGGAGGGCTACACCTTC; CDR3 protein: CASSLEEGYTF
CDR3 length: 14; D gene: -; V gene: TRBV7-3; clone size: few; J gene: TRBJ2-7; CDR3 DNA: TGTGCCAGCAGCTTGGGATCAAGGGGGAGCGAGCAGTACTTC; CDR3 protein: CASSLGSRGSEQYF
CDR3 length: 17; D gene: TRBD1; V gene: TRBV23-1; clone size: few; J gene: TRBJ1-1; CDR3 DNA: TGCGCCAGCAGGCCAGACGCGCCGGGACAGAGGAACACTGAAGCTTTCTTT; CDR3 protein: CASRPDAPGQRNTEAFF
CDR3 length: 13; D gene: TRBD2; V gene: TRBV27; clone size: -; J gene: TRBJ2-1; CDR3 DNA: TGTGCCAGCCGGGGACTAGCGGGGGATGAGCAGTTCTTC; CDR3 protein: CASRGLAGDEQFF
CDR3 length: 17; D gene: TRBD2; V gene: TRBV5-1; clone size: -; J gene: TRBJ2-7; CDR3 DNA: TGCGCCAGCACCAAGACTAGCGGGAGGTTGTTATCCTACGAGCAGTACTTC; CDR3 protein: CASTKTSGRLLSYEQYF
CDR3 length: 17; D gene: -; V gene: TRBV4-1; clone size: -; J gene: TRBJ1-4; CDR3 DNA: TGCGCCAGCAGCCCTAAAGACAGACTGGGCCTGAATGAAAAACTGTTTTTT; CDR3 protein: CASSPKDRLGLNEKLFF